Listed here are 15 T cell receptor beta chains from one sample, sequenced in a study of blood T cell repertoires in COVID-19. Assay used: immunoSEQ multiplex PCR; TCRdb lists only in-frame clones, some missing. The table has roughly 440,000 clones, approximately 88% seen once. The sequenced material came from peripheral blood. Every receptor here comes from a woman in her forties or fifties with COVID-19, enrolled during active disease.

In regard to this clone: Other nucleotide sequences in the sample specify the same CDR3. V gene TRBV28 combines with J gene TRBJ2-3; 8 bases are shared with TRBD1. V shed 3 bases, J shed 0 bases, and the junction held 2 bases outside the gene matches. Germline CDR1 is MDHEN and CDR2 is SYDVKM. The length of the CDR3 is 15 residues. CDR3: CASSFGQGSTDTQYF. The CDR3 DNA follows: TGTGCCAGCAGTTTCGGACAGGGTAGCACAGATACGCAGTATTTT.

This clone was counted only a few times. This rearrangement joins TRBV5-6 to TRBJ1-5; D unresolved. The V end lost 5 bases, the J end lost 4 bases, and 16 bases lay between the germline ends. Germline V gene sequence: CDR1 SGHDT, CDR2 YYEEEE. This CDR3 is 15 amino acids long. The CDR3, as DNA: TGTGCCAGCAGTTTTAGTCCTTTAAATAATCAGCCCCAGCATTTT. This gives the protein CASSFSPLNNQPQHF. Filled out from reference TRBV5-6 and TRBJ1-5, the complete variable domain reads DAGVTQSPTHLIKTRGQQVTLRCSPKSGHDTVSWYQQALGQGPQFIFQYYEEEERQRGNFPDRFSGHQFPNYSSELNVNALLLGDSALYLCASSFSPLNNQPQHFGDGTRLSIL.

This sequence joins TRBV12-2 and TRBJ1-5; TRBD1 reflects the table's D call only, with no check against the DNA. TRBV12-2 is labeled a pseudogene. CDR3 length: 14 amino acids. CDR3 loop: CASRLKGVGQPQHF. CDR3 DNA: TGTGCAAGTCGCTTGAAGGGGGTGGGTCAGCCCCAGCATTTT.

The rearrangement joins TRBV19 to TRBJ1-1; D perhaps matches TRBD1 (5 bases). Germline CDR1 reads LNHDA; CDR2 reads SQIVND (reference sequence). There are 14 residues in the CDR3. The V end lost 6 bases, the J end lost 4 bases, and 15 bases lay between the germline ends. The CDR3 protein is CASSPGGSVTEAFF. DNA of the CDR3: TGTGCCAGTAGCCCCGGGGGGAGCGTCACTGAAGCTTTCTTT.

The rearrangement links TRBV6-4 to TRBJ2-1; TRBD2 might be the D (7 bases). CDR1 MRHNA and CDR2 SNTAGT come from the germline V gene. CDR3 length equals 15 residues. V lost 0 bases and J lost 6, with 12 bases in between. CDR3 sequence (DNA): TGTGCCAGCAGTGACTCGAGGGGGGGCAGCAATGAGCAGTTCTTC. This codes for CASSDSRGGSNEQFF.

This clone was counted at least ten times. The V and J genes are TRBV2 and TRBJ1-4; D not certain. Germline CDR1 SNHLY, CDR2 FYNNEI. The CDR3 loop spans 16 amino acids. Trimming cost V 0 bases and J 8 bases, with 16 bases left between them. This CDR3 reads CASSEALGRGEEKLFF. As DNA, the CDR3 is TGTGCCAGCAGTGAAGCGCTTGGCCGGGGAGAGGAAAAACTGTTTTTT.

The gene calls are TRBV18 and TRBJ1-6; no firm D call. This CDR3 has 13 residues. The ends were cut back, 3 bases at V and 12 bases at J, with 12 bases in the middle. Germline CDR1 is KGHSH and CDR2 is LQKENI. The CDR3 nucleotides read TGTGCCAGCTCACCCTTAGGGAGGGAACCCCTCCACTTT. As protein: CASSPLGREPLHF.

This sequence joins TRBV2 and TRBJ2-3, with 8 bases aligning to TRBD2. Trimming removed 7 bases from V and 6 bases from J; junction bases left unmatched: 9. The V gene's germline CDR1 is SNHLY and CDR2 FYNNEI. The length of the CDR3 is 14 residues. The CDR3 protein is CASIPREGRDTQYF. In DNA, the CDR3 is TGTGCCAGCATTCCTCGGGAGGGGAGGGATACGCAGTATTTT.

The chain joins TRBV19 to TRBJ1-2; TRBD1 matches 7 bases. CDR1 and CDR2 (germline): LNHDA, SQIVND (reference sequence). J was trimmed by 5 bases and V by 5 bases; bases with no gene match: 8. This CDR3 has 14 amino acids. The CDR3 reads CASSSRGRGYGYTF. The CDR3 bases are TGTGCCAGTAGTTCCCGGGGCAGGGGGTATGGCTACACCTTC.

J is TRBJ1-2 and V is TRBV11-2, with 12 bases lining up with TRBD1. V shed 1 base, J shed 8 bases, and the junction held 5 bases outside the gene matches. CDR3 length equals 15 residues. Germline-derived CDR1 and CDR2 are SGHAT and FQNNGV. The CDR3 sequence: CASSLVIGTGGGYTF. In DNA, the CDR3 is TGTGCCAGCAGCTTAGTTATTGGGACAGGGGGCGGCTACACCTTC.

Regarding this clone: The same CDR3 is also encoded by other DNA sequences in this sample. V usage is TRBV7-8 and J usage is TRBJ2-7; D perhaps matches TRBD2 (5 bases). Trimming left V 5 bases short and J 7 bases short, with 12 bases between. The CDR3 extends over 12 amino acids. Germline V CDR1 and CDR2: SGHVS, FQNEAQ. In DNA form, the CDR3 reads TGTGCCAGCAGCCTTTCCCCGGGGGAGCAGTACTTC. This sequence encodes CASSLSPGEQYF.

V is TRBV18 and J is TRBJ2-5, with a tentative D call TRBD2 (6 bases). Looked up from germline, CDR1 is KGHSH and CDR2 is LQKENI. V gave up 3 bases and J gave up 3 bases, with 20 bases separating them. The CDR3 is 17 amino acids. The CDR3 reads CASSPDLTGSGEETQYF. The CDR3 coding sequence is TGTGCCAGCTCACCCGACCTGACTGGTAGCGGAGAAGAGACCCAGTACTTC.

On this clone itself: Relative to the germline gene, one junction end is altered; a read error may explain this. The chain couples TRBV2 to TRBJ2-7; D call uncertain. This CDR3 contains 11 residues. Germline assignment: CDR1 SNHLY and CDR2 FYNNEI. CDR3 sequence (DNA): TGTGCCAGCAGTGGAGGTTCCCAATTGGGCTTC. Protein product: CASSGGSQLGF.

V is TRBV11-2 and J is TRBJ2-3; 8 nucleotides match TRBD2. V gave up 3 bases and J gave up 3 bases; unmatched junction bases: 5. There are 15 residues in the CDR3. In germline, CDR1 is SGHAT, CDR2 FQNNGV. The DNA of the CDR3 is TGTGCCAGCAGCTTTAGCGGGGACGCTACAGATACGCAGTATTTT. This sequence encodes CASSFSGDATDTQYF.

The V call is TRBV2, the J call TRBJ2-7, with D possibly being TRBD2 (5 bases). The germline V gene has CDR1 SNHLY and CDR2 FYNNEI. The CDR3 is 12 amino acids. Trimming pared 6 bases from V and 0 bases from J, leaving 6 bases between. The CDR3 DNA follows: TGTGCCAGCAGCCGGGACTCCTACGAGCAGTACTTC. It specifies CASSRDSYEQYF. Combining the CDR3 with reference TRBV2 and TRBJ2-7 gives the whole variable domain EPEVTQTPSHQVTQMGQEVILRCVPISNHLYFYWYRQILGQKVEFLVSFYNNEISEKSEIFDDQFSVERPDGSNFTLKIRSTKLEDSAMYFCASSRDSYEQYFGPGTRLTVT.